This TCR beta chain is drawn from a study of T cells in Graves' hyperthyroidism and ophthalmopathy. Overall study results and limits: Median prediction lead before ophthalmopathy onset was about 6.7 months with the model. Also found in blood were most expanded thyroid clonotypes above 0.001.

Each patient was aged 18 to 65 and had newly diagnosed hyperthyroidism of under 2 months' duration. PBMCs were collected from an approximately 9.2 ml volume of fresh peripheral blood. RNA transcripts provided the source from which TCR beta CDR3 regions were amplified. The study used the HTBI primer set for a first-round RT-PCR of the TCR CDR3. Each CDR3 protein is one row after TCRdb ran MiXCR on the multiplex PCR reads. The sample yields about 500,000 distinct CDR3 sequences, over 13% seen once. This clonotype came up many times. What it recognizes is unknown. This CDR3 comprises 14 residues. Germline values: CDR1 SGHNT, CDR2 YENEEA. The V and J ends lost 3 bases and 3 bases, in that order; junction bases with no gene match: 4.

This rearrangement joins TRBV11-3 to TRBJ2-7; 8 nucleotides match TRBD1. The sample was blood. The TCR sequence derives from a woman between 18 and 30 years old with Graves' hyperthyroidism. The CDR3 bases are TGTGCCAGCAGCTTGACAGGGGACCTCTACGAGCAGTACTTC. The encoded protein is CASSLTGDLYEQYF. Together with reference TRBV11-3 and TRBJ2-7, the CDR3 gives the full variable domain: EAGVVQSPRYKIIEKKQPVAFWCNPISGHNTLYWYLQNLGQGPELLIRYENEEAVDDSQLPKDRFSAERLKGVDSTLKIQPAELGDSAVYLCASSLTGDLYEQYFGPGTRLTVT.